This passage covers 12 T cell receptor beta chains from one sample sequenced in a study of blood T cell repertoires in COVID-19. Profiled with immunoSEQ multiplex PCR; TCRdb holds only in-frame clones, not every one. The repertoire holds about 400,000 clones, about 90% seen once, with 1.7% in the top ten. Sequencing was carried out using PBMCs or T cells enriched from blood (not recorded which). The receptors derive from a woman aged 25 to 45 who had recovered from COVID-19.

In its sample, this clone was seen many times. The V gene is TRBV15, the J gene TRBJ2-2; the D is unclear. Germline V gene data show CDR1 as LNHNV and CDR2 as YYDKDF (reference sequence). This CDR3 is built from 15 residues. The germline V and J ends were trimmed by 0 bases and 6 bases, with 11 bases remaining between them. DNA for the CDR3: TGTGCCACCAGCAGAGATTCTTCGGGTCCCGGGGAGCTGTTTTTT. This translates into CATSRDSSGPGELFF.

This sequence joins TRBV5-4 and TRBJ1-4, with D possibly being TRBD1 (5 bases). This CDR3 contains 16 residues. Germline lookup yields CDR1 SGHNT and CDR2 YYREEE (reference sequence). V gave up 4 bases and J gave up 8 bases, with 21 bases separating them. CDR3 amino acids: CASSPGLGRAGEKLFF. The CDR3 coding sequence is TGTGCCAGCAGCCCTGGCCTGGGGCGGGCGGGGGAAAAACTGTTTTTT.

The chain couples TRBV10-3 to TRBJ2-7, with TRBD1 matching over 9 bases. V trimming: 8 bases; J trimming: 4 bases; junction bases outside the gene matches: 6. Per the germline V gene, CDR1 is ENHRY and CDR2 is SYGVKD. The CDR3 has 13 amino acids. Here the CDR3 reads CAIGTGQGYEQYF. Written as DNA, the CDR3 is TGTGCCATCGGAACGGGACAGGGTTACGAGCAGTACTTC.

This rearrangement joins TRBV7-8 to TRBJ1-5; D possibly corresponds to TRBD1 (6 bases). Trimming shortened V by 2 bases and J by 2 bases, and 7 bases separated the two germline ends. CDR1 is SGHVS and CDR2 is FQNEAQ in the germline V gene. This CDR3 region has 14 residues. DNA for the CDR3: TGTGCCAGCAGCTTAAGACAGGGCAATCAGCCCCAGCATTTT. It translates to CASSLRQGNQPQHF.

This clone was picked up one time. J is TRBJ2-4 and V is TRBV11-2; 10 positions agree with TRBD1. The trim removed 0 bases at V and 3 bases at J, leaving 5 bases unmatched. CDR3 length: 17 amino acids. Looked up from germline, CDR1 is SGHAT and CDR2 is FQNNGV. CDR3 loop: CASSLDWDRGSKNIQYF. CDR3 coding DNA: TGTGCCAGCAGCTTAGATTGGGACAGGGGTAGCAAAAACATTCAGTACTTC.

The chain links TRBV15 to TRBJ2-5; 10 positions match TRBD1. CDR3 length equals 17 residues. J was trimmed by 4 bases and V by 0 bases; bases with no gene match: 8. Germline-derived CDR1 and CDR2 are LNHNV and YYDKDF (reference sequence). The CDR3 loop is CATSREWKGQGVETQYF. CDR3 DNA sequence: TGTGCCACCAGCAGAGAGTGGAAAGGACAGGGGGTAGAGACCCAGTACTTC.

This rearrangement joins TRBV4-2 to TRBJ1-4; 10 positions match TRBD1. The CDR3 sequence is 16 residues long. V was pared by 1 base and J by 7 bases, with 6 bases of the junction left unmatched. Germline V lookup: CDR1 LGHNA, CDR2 YNFKEQ. The CDR3 DNA reads TGTGCCAGCAGCCAAGGTTTAGACAGGGGGCGTGAAAAACTGTTTTTT. This codes for CASSQGLDRGREKLFF.

This rearrangement joins TRBV11-2 to TRBJ2-7, with TRBD1 matching 7 bases. The trim removed 5 bases at V and 2 bases at J, leaving 9 bases unmatched. Germline CDR1 and CDR2: SGHAT and FQNNGV. The CDR3 extends over 15 amino acids. The CDR3 here is CASSLRTGLAYEQYF. The CDR3 nucleotides are TGTGCCAGCAGCCTAAGGACAGGACTGGCCTACGAGCAGTACTTC. Full variable domain (outside the CDR3, taken from reference TRBV11-2 and TRBJ2-7): EAGVAQSPRYKIIEKRQSVAFWCNPISGHATLYWYQQILGQGPKLLIQFQNNGVVDDSQLPKDRFSAERLKGVDSTLKIQPAKLEDSAVYLCASSLRTGLAYEQYFGPGTRLTVT.

V gene TRBV28 combines with J gene TRBJ2-5; 7 bases map to TRBD1. Germline-derived CDR1 and CDR2 are MDHEN and SYDVKM. The CDR3 has 13 residues. Trimming removed 6 bases from V and 2 bases from J; junction bases left unmatched: 3. The CDR3 here is CASRTGQQETQYF. The CDR3 DNA is TGTGCCAGCAGGACGGGACAGCAAGAGACCCAGTACTTC.

In DNA, the CDR3 is TGTGCCAGCAGCGTAAAGAGTAGCTCCTATAATTCACCCCTCCACTTT. It encodes CASSVKSSSYNSPLHF. This rearrangement joins TRBV7-6 to TRBJ1-6; D is unclear. Deletions cut 5 bases from V and 0 bases from J, with 11 bases between. Looked up from germline, CDR1 is SGHVS and CDR2 is FNYEAQ. The CDR3 has 16 amino acids.

The J gene is TRBJ2-7, the V gene TRBV3-1 (or the pseudogene TRBV3-2), with D perhaps matching TRBD2 (6 bases). Germline values: CDR1 LGHDT, CDR2 YNNKEL (reference sequence). This CDR3 contains 14 residues. Trimming removed 0 bases at V and 6 bases at J, with 12 bases between. The CDR3 coding sequence is TGTGCCAGCAGCCAAGATCTAGGGACTTTCGAGCAGTACTTC. Amino acid sequence: CASSQDLGTFEQYF.

The chain links TRBV27 to TRBJ2-7, with D possibly matching TRBD1 (6 bases). CDR1 and CDR2 (germline): MNHEY, SMNVEV (reference sequence). Trimming took off 4 bases at V and 5 bases at J, with 9 bases between the two ends. This CDR3 has 12 residues. The CDR3 protein is CASSSRGHEQYF. The CDR3 region has the DNA TGTGCCAGCAGTTCCAGGGGCCACGAGCAGTACTTC.